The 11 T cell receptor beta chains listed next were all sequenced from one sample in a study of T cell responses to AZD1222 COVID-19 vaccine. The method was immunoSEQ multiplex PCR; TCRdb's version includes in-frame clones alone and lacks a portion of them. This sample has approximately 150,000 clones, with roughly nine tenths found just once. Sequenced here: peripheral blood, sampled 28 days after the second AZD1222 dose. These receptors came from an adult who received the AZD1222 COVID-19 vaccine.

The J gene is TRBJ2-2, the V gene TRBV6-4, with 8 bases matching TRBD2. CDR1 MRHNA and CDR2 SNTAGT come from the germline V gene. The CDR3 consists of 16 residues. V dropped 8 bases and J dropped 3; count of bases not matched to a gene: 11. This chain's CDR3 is CASRRTSGGYTGELFF. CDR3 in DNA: TGTGCCAGCCGTCGGACAAGCGGGGGATACACCGGGGAGCTGTTTTTT.

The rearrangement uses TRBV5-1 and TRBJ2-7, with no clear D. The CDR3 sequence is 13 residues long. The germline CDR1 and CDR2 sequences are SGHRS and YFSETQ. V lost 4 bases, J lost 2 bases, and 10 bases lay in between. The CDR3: CASSKDEAYEQYF. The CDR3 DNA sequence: TGCGCCAGCAGCAAGGACGAGGCCTACGAGCAGTACTTC.

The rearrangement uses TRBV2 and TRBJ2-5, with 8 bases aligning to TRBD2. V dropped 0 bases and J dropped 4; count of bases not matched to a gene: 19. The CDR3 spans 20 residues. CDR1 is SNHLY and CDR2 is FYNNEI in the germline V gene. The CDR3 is CASSEAGGGGLEIYGETQYF. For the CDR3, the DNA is TGTGCCAGCAGTGAAGCGGGGGGCGGGGGGCTAGAGATATATGGAGAGACCCAGTACTTC.

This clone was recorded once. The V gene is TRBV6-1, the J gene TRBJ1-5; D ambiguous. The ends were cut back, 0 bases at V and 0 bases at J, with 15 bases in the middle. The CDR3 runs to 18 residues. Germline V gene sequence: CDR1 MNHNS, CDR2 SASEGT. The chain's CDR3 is CASSEARRESYSNQPQHF. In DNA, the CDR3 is TGTGCCAGCAGTGAAGCCCGTAGGGAATCTTATAGCAATCAGCCCCAGCATTTT.

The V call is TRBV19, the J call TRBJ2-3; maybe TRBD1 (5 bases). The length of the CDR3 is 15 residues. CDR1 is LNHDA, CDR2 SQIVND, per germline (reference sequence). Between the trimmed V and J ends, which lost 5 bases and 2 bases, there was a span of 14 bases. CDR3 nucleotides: TGTGCCAGTAGTCCCGACAGCTATTCCACAGATACGCAGTATTTT. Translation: CASSPDSYSTDTQYF.

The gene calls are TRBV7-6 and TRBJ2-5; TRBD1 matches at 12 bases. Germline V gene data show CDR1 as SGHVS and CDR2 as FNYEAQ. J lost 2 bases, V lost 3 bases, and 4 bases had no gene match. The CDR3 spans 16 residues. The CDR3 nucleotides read TGTGCCAGCAGCTTGGGGACAGGGGGCGGTCAAGAGACCCAGTACTTC. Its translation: CASSLGTGGGQETQYF.

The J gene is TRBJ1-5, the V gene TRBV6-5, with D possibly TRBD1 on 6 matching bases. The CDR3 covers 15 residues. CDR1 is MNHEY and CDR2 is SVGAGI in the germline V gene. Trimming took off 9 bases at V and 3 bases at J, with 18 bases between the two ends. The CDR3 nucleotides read TGTGCCAGTCGCCCCGGGGGCGCCTTCAATCAGCCCCAGCATTTT. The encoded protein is CASRPGGAFNQPQHF.

The CDR3 spells CASSDPGTGKTQYF. The CDR3 DNA is TGCGCCAGTTCTGACCCCGGGACAGGGAAGACCCAGTACTTC. The rearrangement links TRBV5-1 to TRBJ2-5; 9 bases align to TRBD1. CDR3 length equals 14 residues. The germline V gene encodes CDR1 SGHRS and CDR2 YFSETQ. V lost 8 bases and J lost 6; bases outside the gene matches: 11.

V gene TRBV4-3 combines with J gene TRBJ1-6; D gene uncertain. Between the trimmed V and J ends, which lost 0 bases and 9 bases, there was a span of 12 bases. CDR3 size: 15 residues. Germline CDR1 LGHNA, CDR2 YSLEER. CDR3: CASSQDFALVSPLHF. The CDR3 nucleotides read TGCGCCAGCAGCCAAGACTTCGCTCTGGTTTCACCCCTCCACTTT.

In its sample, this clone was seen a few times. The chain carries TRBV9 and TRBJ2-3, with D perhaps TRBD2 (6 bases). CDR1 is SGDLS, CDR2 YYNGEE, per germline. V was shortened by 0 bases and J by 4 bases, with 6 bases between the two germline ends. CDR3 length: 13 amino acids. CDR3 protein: CASSVGGADTQYF. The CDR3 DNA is TGTGCCAGCAGCGTAGGGGGGGCAGATACGCAGTATTTT.

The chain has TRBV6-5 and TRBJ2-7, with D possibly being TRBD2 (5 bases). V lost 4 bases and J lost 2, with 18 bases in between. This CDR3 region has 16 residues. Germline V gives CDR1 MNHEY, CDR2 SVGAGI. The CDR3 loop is CASSFSSIGVTYEQYF. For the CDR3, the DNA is TGTGCCAGCAGTTTTTCCTCCATCGGGGTTACCTACGAGCAGTACTTC.